The clone carrying this T cell receptor beta chain has at least ten counts. Antigen specificity is unknown. Synthesis of cDNA was carried out by template-switch 5'RACE. The reaction used 10-nucleotide random UMIs. From the 5' RACE reads, TCRdb called clonotypes with MiXCR, one entry per CDR3 protein. Of 50,000 to 75,000 distinct CDR3 sequences in the sample, 3.5% to 4.5% were seen once. Per germline, CDR1 MNHNY and CDR2 SVGAGI (reference sequence). Trimming removed 0 bases at V and 4 bases at J, with 4 bases between. The CDR3 loop spans 12 amino acids. Unsorted libraries were prepared from 2 million PBMCs that had been stored at -80 C. This specimen comes from a study of neurological immune-mediated disorders. Overall study findings and caveats: Falling below healthy controls, multiple sclerosis showed the least TCR clonal expansion, while HTLV-1-associated myelopathy showed the most. When repertoires were grouped phylogenetically, those of 18 of 34 multiple sclerosis patients fell into one related-CDR3 cluster, a possible signature.

Specimen: PBMCs. The chain joins TRBV6-6 to TRBJ2-7; D is ambiguous. The sequence was collected from a man aged 45-65 years with multiple sclerosis. The CDR3 DNA is TGTGCCAGCAGTTACTCGAGTTACGAGCAGTACTTC. Its protein product is CASSYSSYEQYF.